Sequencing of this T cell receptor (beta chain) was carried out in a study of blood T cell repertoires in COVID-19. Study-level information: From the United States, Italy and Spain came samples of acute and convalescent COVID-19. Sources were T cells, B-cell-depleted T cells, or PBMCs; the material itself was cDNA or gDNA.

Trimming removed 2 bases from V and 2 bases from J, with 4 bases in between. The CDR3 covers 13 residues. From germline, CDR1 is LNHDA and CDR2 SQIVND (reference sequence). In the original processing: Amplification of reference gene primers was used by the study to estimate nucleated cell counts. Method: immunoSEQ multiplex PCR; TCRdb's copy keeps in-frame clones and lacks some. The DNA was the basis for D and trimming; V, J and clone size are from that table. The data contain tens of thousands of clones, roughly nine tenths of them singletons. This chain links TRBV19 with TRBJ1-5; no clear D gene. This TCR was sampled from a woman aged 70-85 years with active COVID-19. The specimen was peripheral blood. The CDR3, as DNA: TGTGCCAGTAGTATATTAGGCAATCAGCCCCAGCATTTT. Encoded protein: CASSILGNQPQHF.